A selection of T cell receptor beta chains follows, all from one sample in a study of blood T cell repertoires in COVID-19. Repertoires were generated with immunoSEQ multiplex PCR, while TCRdb's copy carries only in-frame clones and drops some. The data contain under 200,000 clones, 75% to 85% of them singletons. Material: peripheral blood. These TCRs come from a human donor in a cohort sampled during active COVID-19. The CDR3 runs from the conserved cysteine through the conserved F or W. The order of the fields is CDR3 length, D gene, clone size, J gene, V gene, CDR3 protein, CDR3 DNA. A D gene is named only where the DNA matches it firmly. The size entry is marked missing in some rows and otherwise reads once, few, many or a size class.

13 TRBD1 . TRBJ1-5 TRBV7-2 CASSWDRVQPQHF TGTGCCAGCAGCTGGGACAGGGTTCAGCCCCAGCATTTT
15 . . TRBJ1-3 TRBV7-2 CASSLTDSSGNTIYF TGTGCCAGCAGCCTAACCGACAGCTCTGGAAACACCATATATTTT
18 TRBD2 . TRBJ2-7 TRBV7-8 CASSSPAGTSGRTYEQYF TGTGCCAGCAGCTCACCAGCCGGGACTAGCGGACGGACCTACGAGCAGTACTTC
12 TRBD1 . TRBJ1-1 TRBV6-2/TRBV6-3 CASSQGGTEAFF TGTGCCAGCAGCCAGGGGGGGACTGAAGCTTTCTTT
12 . . TRBJ2-5 TRBV5-1 CASRLEQETQYF TGCGCCAGCAGGTTAGAACAAGAGACCCAGTACTTC
15 TRBD1 once TRBJ2-1 TRBV5-5 CASSPGQGIYNEQFF TGTGCCAGCAGCCCGGGACAGGGGATATACAATGAGCAGTTCTTC
13 . . TRBJ1-1 TRBV7-3 CASSRGLNTEAFF TGTGCCAGCAGCCGAGGGTTGAACACTGAAGCTTTCTTT
15 TRBD2 . TRBJ2-2 TRBV4-1 CASSRSGGATGELFF TGCGCCAGCAGCCGGAGCGGGGGGGCCACCGGGGAGCTGTTTTTT
16 . few TRBJ1-2 TRBV19 CASSIMGQQANYGYTF TGTGCCAGTAGTATTATGGGACAACAAGCTAACTATGGCTACACCTTC
16 TRBD1 . TRBJ2-7 TRBV11-2 CASSLSKGTGSYEQYF TGTGCCAGCAGCTTAAGTAAAGGGACAGGCTCCTACGAGCAGTACTTC
15 TRBD1 . TRBJ1-3 TRBV3-1/TRBV3-2 CASSLQGARGNTIYF TGTGCCAGCAGCTTACAGGGGGCGAGGGGAAACACCATATATTTT
15 . . TRBJ1-1 TRBV6-2/TRBV6-3 CASSYPGESNTEAFF TGTGCCAGCAGTTATCCGGGAGAGTCGAACACTGAAGCTTTCTTT
13 . . TRBJ2-7 TRBV12-3/TRBV12-4 CASSLASLDEQYF TGTGCCAGCAGTTTAGCGAGCCTAGACGAGCAGTACTTC
15 . . TRBJ1-2 TRBV4-3 CASSQEASPTYGYTF TGCGCCAGCAGCCAAGAAGCCTCTCCTACCTATGGCTACACCTTC
14 TRBD1 . TRBJ1-2 TRBV11-2 CASSITGVSYGYTF TGTGCCAGCAGCATAACAGGGGTGAGCTATGGCTACACCTTC
14 . . TRBJ2-7 TRBV11-2 CASSARTESSEQYF TGTGCCAGCAGCGCTCGGACAGAAAGCTCTGAGCAGTACTTC
15 TRBD1 . TRBJ1-4 TRBV7-8 CASSGTEATNEKLFF TGTGCCAGCAGCGGGACAGAGGCAACTAATGAAAAACTGTTTTTT
13 TRBD1 few TRBJ2-7 TRBV27 CASRIGQGYEQYF TGTGCCAGCAGAATCGGACAGGGCTACGAGCAGTACTTC
14 . once TRBJ2-1 TRBV5-8 CASLTEFSYNEQFF TGTGCCAGCCTGACAGAGTTCTCCTACAATGAGCAGTTCTTC
13 . few TRBJ2-7 TRBV27 CASSLGEGYEQYF TGTGCCAGCAGTTTAGGTGAGGGCTACGAGCAGTACTTC
15 TRBD1 . TRBJ2-7 TRBV7-2 CASSYRGGTTHEQYF TGTGCCAGCAGCTACAGGGGCGGCACGACCCACGAGCAGTACTTC
14 . once TRBJ2-7 TRBV7-2 CASSLGGPSYEQYF TGTGCCAGCAGCTTAGGGGGCCCCTCCTACGAGCAGTACTTC
13 TRBD1 . TRBJ2-7 TRBV5-6 CASSRGQSYEQYF TGTGCCAGCAGCCGGGGACAGTCCTACGAGCAGTACTTC
12 . . TRBJ2-1 TRBV7-9 CASSLELNEQFF TGTGCCAGCAGCTTAGAGCTAAATGAGCAGTTCTTC
15 . . TRBJ1-6 TRBV28 CASSPRGGGNSPLHF TGTGCCAGCAGTCCCCGAGGGGGGGGTAATTCACCCCTCCACTTT
13 . . TRBJ2-7 TRBV28 CASSRGGPYEQYF TGTGCCAGCAGCCGCGGGGGCCCCTACGAGCAGTACTTC
15 . . TRBJ1-1 TRBV6-6 CASSYSPGQNTEAFF TGTGCCAGCAGTTACTCGCCGGGTCAGAACACTGAAGCTTTCTTT
15 TRBD1 . TRBJ2-2 TRBV7-3 CASSLDRGNTGELFF TGTGCCAGCAGCTTAGACAGGGGAAACACCGGGGAGCTGTTTTTT
14 . . TRBJ2-7 TRBV5-1 CASSPTERDYEQYF TGCGCCAGCAGCCCGACGGAGAGGGACTACGAGCAGTACTTC
17 . . TRBJ1-3 TRBV6-2/TRBV6-3 CASSYSKGRGSGNTIYF TGTGCCAGCAGTTACTCGAAGGGTCGGGGGTCTGGAAACACCATATATTTT
15 . . TRBJ2-2 TRBV5-4 CASSLTGVATGELFF TGTGCCAGCAGCTTAACGGGAGTTGCCACCGGGGAGCTGTTTTTT
15 TRBD1 . TRBJ1-6 TRBV10-2 CASGTQGIYNSPLHF TGCGCCAGCGGCACACAGGGGATCTATAATTCACCCCTCCACTTT
14 TRBD1 . TRBJ1-2 TRBV7-2 CASSFYGTGGGYTF TGTGCCAGCAGCTTCTACGGGACAGGGGGAGGCTACACCTTC
17 . . TRBJ2-7 TRBV6-2/TRBV6-3 CASSYRPTGTSSYEQYF TGTGCCAGCAGTTATCGACCCACCGGGACAAGCTCCTACGAGCAGTACTTC
16 TRBD2 . TRBJ2-1 TRBV5-1 CASSSGGTTSYNEQFF TGCGCCAGCAGCTCTGGCGGGACTACCTCCTACAATGAGCAGTTCTTC
17 TRBD2 . TRBJ2-3 TRBV9 CASSVGWAAGGSGTQYF TGTGCCAGCAGCGTAGGATGGGCGGCGGGGGGTTCAGGTACGCAGTATTTT
14 TRBD1 . TRBJ1-1 TRBV19 CASSFGTGETEAFF TGTGCCAGTAGTTTCGGGACAGGGGAAACTGAAGCTTTCTTT
13 TRBD1 . TRBJ2-7 TRBV29-1 CSVRGQGLFEQYF TGCAGCGTTCGGGGACAGGGTTTATTCGAGCAGTACTTC
14 . . TRBJ2-2 TRBV10-1 CASSSQRAGGELFF TGCGCCAGCAGTTCTCAGAGGGCCGGCGGGGAGCTGTTTTTT
15 . . TRBJ1-4 TRBV6-1 CASSDRFTTNEKLFF TGTGCCAGCAGTGACCGGTTTACAACTAATGAAAAACTGTTTTTT
14 TRBD1 once TRBJ2-7 TRBV19 CASRIKGGTYEQYF TGTGCCAGTAGGATTAAAGGGGGCACCTACGAGCAGTACTTC
15 TRBD1 . TRBJ1-6 TRBV6-5 CASSPGGSYNSPLHF TGTGCCAGCAGCCCAGGGGGCTCCTATAATTCACCCCTCCACTTT
15 . . TRBJ1-2 TRBV7-9 CASSLRGREDKGYTF TGTGCCAGCAGCTTAAGGGGCAGGGAGGACAAAGGCTACACCTTC
14 TRBD1 . TRBJ1-2 TRBV2 CASSGDRVNYGYTF TGTGCCAGCAGTGGGGACAGGGTTAACTATGGCTACACCTTC